This is a list of T cell receptor beta chains from one sample in a study of blood T cell repertoires in COVID-19. Data came from immunoSEQ multiplex PCR; TCRdb stores just in-frame clones and leaves some out. This sample yields 150,000 to 200,000 clones, of which almost 85% are seen a single time; about 20% belongs to the top ten. The sequencing input was peripheral blood. These receptors all stem from an elderly woman with acute or convalescent COVID-19. The CDR3 runs from the conserved cysteine through the conserved F or W. A D gene is named only where the DNA matches it firmly. Some rows have no size entry. The others give once, few or many, or a class for an expanded clone.

TGTGCCAGCAGCAAAGTCGTCAGGGGCCGGAATGAGCAGTTCTTC | CASSKVVRGRNEQFF | . | TRBJ2-1 | TRBV21-1 | .
TGTGCCAGCTCACCGCCAACAGGTTCCATAGGAGATACGCAGTATTTT | CASSPPTGSIGDTQYF | . | TRBJ2-3 | TRBV18 | .
TGTGCCAGCAGTTTGATACAGGGGCCGGGTCAGCCCCAGCATTTT | CASSLIQGPGQPQHF | . | TRBJ1-5 | TRBV27 | TRBD1
TGCGCCAGCAGCCAAGATGCGACAGGGGGGACCCAGTACTTC | CASSQDATGGTQYF | once | TRBJ2-5 | TRBV4-1 | TRBD1
TGTGCCAGCAGCTTAGGGACTAGCGGAACAGATACGCAGTATTTT | CASSLGTSGTDTQYF | once | TRBJ2-3 | TRBV11-2 | TRBD2
TGTGCCAGCAGCTTGGACGGGGGGAACCTGGCGAATACGCAGTATTTT | CASSLDGGNLANTQYF | . | TRBJ2-3 | TRBV5-4 | TRBD2
TGTGCCAGCAGCTTAGGGGGGGCAGCTAACACAGATACGCAGTATTTT | CASSLGGAANTDTQYF | . | TRBJ2-3 | TRBV5-4 | .
TGTGCCAGCAGTGCTGGACAGGGCGTCTCCTACGAGCAGTACTTC | CASSAGQGVSYEQYF | . | TRBJ2-7 | TRBV2 | TRBD1
TGTGCCAGCAGCTCCCCAATCCTAGCGACCGGGGAGCTGTTTTTT | CASSSPILATGELFF | many | TRBJ2-2 | TRBV7-9 | .
TGCGCCAGCAGCCAAGCTCTAACCTACGAGCAGTACTTC | CASSQALTYEQYF | few | TRBJ2-7 | TRBV4-1 | .
TGTGCCAGCAGCTTAAACAGCGGGAGGGGAGGGGCAGATACGCAGTATTTT | CASSLNSGRGGADTQYF | . | TRBJ2-3 | TRBV7-9 | TRBD2
TGTGCCAGCAGCCTAGACGTATCCTACGAGCAGTACTTC | CASSLDVSYEQYF | . | TRBJ2-7 | TRBV6-5 | .
TGTGCCAGCCTAGGGGGAGCCTACGAGCAGTACTTC | CASLGGAYEQYF | . | TRBJ2-7 | TRBV2 | .
TGTGCCAGCAGCTTAGTTACCCCGTCAGGTGAGCAGTTCTTC | CASSLVTPSGEQFF | . | TRBJ2-1 | TRBV11-2 | .
TGCAGTGCTAGTCCTATGCAGGGAGGGGGGGAAAAACTGTTTTTT | CSASPMQGGGEKLFF | . | TRBJ1-4 | TRBV20-1 | .
TGTGCCACCCCCCCGGACAGGGTGACTGAAGCTTTCTTT | CATPPDRVTEAFF | . | TRBJ1-1 | TRBV2 | TRBD1
TGCGCCAGCACGACTAGCGGGATTAGGCCCTACAATGAGCAGTTCTTC | CASTTSGIRPYNEQFF | . | TRBJ2-1 | TRBV5-1 | TRBD2
TGCGCCAGCAGCGCGGGCCCCGGGTCCTACGAGCAGTACTTC | CASSAGPGSYEQYF | . | TRBJ2-7 | TRBV5-1 | .
TGTGCCAGCAGCTTGCTAGCGGGACCCGGGGAGCTGTTTTTT | CASSLLAGPGELFF | . | TRBJ2-2 | TRBV5-4 | TRBD2
TGCGCCAGCAGCCATGCCGGTAGCTCCTACGAGCAGTACTTC | CASSHAGSSYEQYF | . | TRBJ2-7 | TRBV4-1 | .
TGCAGCGTTGATAAGACAGGGATAGATACGCAGTATTTT | CSVDKTGIDTQYF | . | TRBJ2-3 | TRBV29-1 | TRBD1
TGTGCCAGCAGCTTTAGCGGGAGGAGAACAGATACGCAGTATTTT | CASSFSGRRTDTQYF | . | TRBJ2-3 | TRBV9 | TRBD2
TGTGCCAGCAGCCCCGACTATAGCACAGATACGCAGTATTTT | CASSPDYSTDTQYF | once | TRBJ2-3 | TRBV7-9 | .
TGTGCCAGCAGCTCCGCTGGGGGGGGTCAGCCCCAGCATTTT | CASSSAGGGQPQHF | . | TRBJ1-5 | TRBV5-5 | .
TGTGCCAGCAGTTACTCGGCATGGCTCGGCACAGATACGCAGTATTTT | CASSYSAWLGTDTQYF | many | TRBJ2-3 | TRBV6-2/TRBV6-3 | .
TGTGCCAGCAGCCGCTATAATGAGCAGTTCTTC | CASSRYNEQFF | few | TRBJ2-1 | TRBV7-2 | .
TGCGCCAGCAGCTTGGCCGCGGATTCCTACGAGCAGTACTTC | CASSLAADSYEQYF | . | TRBJ2-7 | TRBV5-1 | .
TGTGCCAGCGGACTAGCGGGAGCGGATGAGCAGTTCTTC | CASGLAGADEQFF | . | TRBJ2-1 | TRBV28 | TRBD2
TGTGCCAGCACCCAGGGTACAGCTTATGGCTACACCTTC | CASTQGTAYGYTF | . | TRBJ1-2 | TRBV6-5 | .
TGTGCCAGCAGCGCCTTAGACACCATATATTTT | CASSALDTIYF | . | TRBJ1-3 | TRBV9 | .
TGCGCCAGCAGCCTCCGGGACAGGGGGGCTGGAAACACCATATATTTT | CASSLRDRGAGNTIYF | once | TRBJ1-3 | TRBV5-1 | TRBD1
TGTGCCACCAGGACAGGGCGACGGTCTGAAGCTTTCTTT | CATRTGRRSEAFF | . | TRBJ1-1 | TRBV7-8 | TRBD1
TGTGCCAGCAGCTTAGCCGCAGGAGTGGGATCGGCCTCCCAGGGGAAACTGTTTTTT | CASSLAAGVGSASQGKLFF | . | TRBJ1-4 | TRBV7-9 | .
TGTGCCAGCAGAGCGAGCGGGAGCGATTACGAGCAGTACTTC | CASRASGSDYEQYF | few | TRBJ2-7 | TRBV6-6 | TRBD2
TGTGCCAGTAGTATAGATCGACTTGGTACGGGGGGCGGAACTGAAGCTTTCTTT | CASSIDRLGTGGGTEAFF | few | TRBJ1-1 | TRBV19 | .
TGTGCCAGCTCACCAGGCGGGTCCTCTGGAAACACCATATATTTT | CASSPGGSSGNTIYF | . | TRBJ1-3 | TRBV18 | .
TGTGCCAGCAGCAAAGTTCTTCGGGACATCCGTCTATGGGGCACTGAAGCTTTCTTT | CASSKVLRDIRLWGTEAFF | . | TRBJ1-1 | TRBV21-1 | .
TGTGCCACGTCGGACAAGGGGTCTATCAATCAGCCCCAGCATTTT | CATSDKGSINQPQHF | . | TRBJ1-5 | TRBV10-3 | .
TGTGCCAGCAGTTTATTCGGGGATAGCAATCAGCCCCAGCATTTT | CASSLFGDSNQPQHF | . | TRBJ1-5 | TRBV28 | .
TGCAGTGCTAGTGGGCTAGCAAGCGCCCCTTACCAAGAGACCCAGTACTTC | CSASGLASAPYQETQYF | . | TRBJ2-5 | TRBV20-1 | .
TGCGCCAGCAGCTTAATTGGGCTTACCTACGAGCAGTACTTC | CASSLIGLTYEQYF | . | TRBJ2-7 | TRBV5-1 | .
TGTGCCAGCAGTTTTAGCAGGGGGCGCAAGGAGGCTGGCTACACCTTC | CASSFSRGRKEAGYTF | . | TRBJ1-2 | TRBV27 | TRBD1
TGCGCCAGCAGCTTGGGGGACAGCTTCCAAGAGACCCAGTACTTC | CASSLGDSFQETQYF | . | TRBJ2-5 | TRBV5-1 | TRBD1
TGTGCCAGCAGTTACCACACAGCTAACTATGGCTACACCTTC | CASSYHTANYGYTF | . | TRBJ1-2 | TRBV6-5 | .
TGTGCCACCAGCAGACCTGATAGAAAGCTCAATGAGCAGTTCTTC | CATSRPDRKLNEQFF | . | TRBJ2-1 | TRBV15 | .
TGTGCCAGTACGGGGGAGGGACAGCCCCAGCATTTT | CASTGEGQPQHF | . | TRBJ1-5 | TRBV19 | .
TGCGCCAGCAGCTCGGTTGGACTGTCTACCGAGGGCTACACCTTC | CASSSVGLSTEGYTF | . | TRBJ1-2 | TRBV5-1 | .
TGTGCCAGCAGCTTTTCAGGGTCCAATCAGCCCCAGCATTTT | CASSFSGSNQPQHF | . | TRBJ1-5 | TRBV7-2 | .
TGTGCCAGCAGCCGGCCCAGCGGGGGGCCAGATACGCAGTATTTT | CASSRPSGGPDTQYF | . | TRBJ2-3 | TRBV5-6 | TRBD2
TGTGCCAGCAGCTCAGGGAACCTTCGTGGCTACACCTTC | CASSSGNLRGYTF | . | TRBJ1-2 | TRBV11-2 | .
TGTGCCAGTAGTATATGGACAGAAGGGGGACGGTATGGCTACACCTTC | CASSIWTEGGRYGYTF | . | TRBJ1-2 | TRBV19 | .
TGTGCCAGCAGTGAAGGGTCGGGGACTGAAGCTTTCTTT | CASSEGSGTEAFF | . | TRBJ1-1 | TRBV2 | .
TGTGCCAGCAGTTACTCGCACAGGGGTGGGTACAATGAGCAGTTCTTC | CASSYSHRGGYNEQFF | few | TRBJ2-1 | TRBV6-5 | TRBD1
TGTGCCAGCAGTTACTCCGCTAGCGGGAGCTCCTACGAGCAGTACTTC | CASSYSASGSSYEQYF | . | TRBJ2-7 | TRBV6-5 | TRBD2